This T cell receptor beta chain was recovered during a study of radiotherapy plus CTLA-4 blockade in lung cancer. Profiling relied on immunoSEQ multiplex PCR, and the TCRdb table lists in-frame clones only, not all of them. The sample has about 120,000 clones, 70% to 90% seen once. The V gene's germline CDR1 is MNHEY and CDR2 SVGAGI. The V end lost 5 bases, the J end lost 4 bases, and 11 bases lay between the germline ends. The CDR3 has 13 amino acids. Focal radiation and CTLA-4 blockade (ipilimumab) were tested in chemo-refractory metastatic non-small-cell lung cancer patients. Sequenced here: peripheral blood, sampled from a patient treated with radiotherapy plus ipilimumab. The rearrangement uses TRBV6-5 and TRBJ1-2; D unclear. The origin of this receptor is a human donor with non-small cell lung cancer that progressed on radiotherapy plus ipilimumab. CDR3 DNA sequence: TGTGCCAGCAGTGAAGCGCGTGTCTATGGCTACACCTTC. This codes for CASSEARVYGYTF.